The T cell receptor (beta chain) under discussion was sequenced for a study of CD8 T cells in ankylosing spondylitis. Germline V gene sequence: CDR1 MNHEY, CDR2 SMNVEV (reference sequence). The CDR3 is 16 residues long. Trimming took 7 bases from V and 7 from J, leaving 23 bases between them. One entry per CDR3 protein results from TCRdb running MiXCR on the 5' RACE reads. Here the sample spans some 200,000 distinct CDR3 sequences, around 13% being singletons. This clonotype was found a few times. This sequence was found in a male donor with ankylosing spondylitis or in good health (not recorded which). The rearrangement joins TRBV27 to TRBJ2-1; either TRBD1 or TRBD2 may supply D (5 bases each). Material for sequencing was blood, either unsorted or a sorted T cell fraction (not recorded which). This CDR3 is CASTLEGEVPGNEQFF. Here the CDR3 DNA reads TGTGCCAGCACCCTGGAAGGGGAAGTCCCGGGAAATGAGCAGTTCTTC.